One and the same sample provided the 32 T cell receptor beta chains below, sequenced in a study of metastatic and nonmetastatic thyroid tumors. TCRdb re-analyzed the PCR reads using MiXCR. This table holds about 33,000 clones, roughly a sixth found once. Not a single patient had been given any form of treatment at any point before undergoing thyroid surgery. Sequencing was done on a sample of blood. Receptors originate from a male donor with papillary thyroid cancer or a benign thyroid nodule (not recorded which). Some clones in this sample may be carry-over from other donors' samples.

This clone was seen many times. The CDR3 protein is CASSVSTGTATYNEQFF. CDR3 bases: TGTGCCAGCAGCGTATCCACCGGGACTGCGACCTACAATGAGCAGTTCTTC. The rearrangement links TRBV7-2 to TRBJ2-1; TRBD2 is a possible D gene (6 bases). Between the trimmed V and J ends, which lost 5 bases and 2 bases, there was a span of 19 bases. The CDR3 runs to 17 residues. The germline V gene encodes CDR1 SGHTA and CDR2 FQGNSA.

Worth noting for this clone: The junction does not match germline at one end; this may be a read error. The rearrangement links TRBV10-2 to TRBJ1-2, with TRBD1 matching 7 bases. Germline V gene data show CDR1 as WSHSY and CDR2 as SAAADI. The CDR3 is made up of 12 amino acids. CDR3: CASSDQQGSATF. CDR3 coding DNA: TGCGCAAGCAGTGATCAACAGGGGTCGGCCACCTTC.

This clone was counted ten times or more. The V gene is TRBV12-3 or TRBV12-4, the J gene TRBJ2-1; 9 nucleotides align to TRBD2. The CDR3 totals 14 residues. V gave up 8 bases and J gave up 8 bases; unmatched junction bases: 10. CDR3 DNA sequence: TGTGCCAGCTTGTATCAGACTAGCGGCTATGAGCAGTTCTTC. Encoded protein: CASLYQTSGYEQFF.

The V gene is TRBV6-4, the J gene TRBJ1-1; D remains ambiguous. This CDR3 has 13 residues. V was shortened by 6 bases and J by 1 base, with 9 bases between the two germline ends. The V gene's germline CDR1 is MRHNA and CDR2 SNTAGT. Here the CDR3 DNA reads TGTGCCAGCAGCACGGAGTGGAACACTGAAGCTTTCTTT. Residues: CASSTEWNTEAFF.

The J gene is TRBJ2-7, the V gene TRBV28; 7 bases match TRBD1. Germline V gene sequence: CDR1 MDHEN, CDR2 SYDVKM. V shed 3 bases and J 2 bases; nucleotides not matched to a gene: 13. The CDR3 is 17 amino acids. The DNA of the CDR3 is TGTGCCAGCAGTTTCCGAATCCGGGACAGTGGCCCCTACGAGCAGTACTTC. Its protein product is CASSFRIRDSGPYEQYF.

Here the CDR3 reads CATSDAGTGRRELFF. The CDR3 DNA reads TGTGCCACCAGTGATGCCGGGACAGGGAGGCGGGAGCTGTTTTTT. The chain recombines TRBV24-1 with TRBJ2-2; 9 bases map to TRBD1. The germline V gene has CDR1 KGHDR and CDR2 SFDVKD. Trimming removed 3 bases from V and 9 bases from J; junction bases left unmatched: 7. This CDR3 contains 15 residues.

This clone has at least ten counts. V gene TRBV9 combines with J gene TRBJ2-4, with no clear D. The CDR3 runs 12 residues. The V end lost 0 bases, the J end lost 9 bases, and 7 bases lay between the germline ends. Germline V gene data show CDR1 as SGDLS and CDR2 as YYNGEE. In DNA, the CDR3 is TGTGCCAGCAGCGTAGAAGCGATCATTCAGTACTTC. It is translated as CASSVEAIIQYF.

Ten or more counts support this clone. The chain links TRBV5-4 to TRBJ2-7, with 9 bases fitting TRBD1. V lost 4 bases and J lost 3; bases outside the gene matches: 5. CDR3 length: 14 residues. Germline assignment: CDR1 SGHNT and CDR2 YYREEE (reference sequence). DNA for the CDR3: TGTGCCAGCAGCCACCGGGACAGGGACTACGAGCAGTACTTC. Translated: CASSHRDRDYEQYF. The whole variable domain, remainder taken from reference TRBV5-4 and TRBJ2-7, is ETGVTQSPTHLIKTRGQQVTLRCSSQSGHNTVSWYQQALGQGPQFIFQYYREEENGRGNFPPRFSGLQFPNYSSELNVNALELDDSALYLCASSHRDRDYEQYFGPGTRLTVT.

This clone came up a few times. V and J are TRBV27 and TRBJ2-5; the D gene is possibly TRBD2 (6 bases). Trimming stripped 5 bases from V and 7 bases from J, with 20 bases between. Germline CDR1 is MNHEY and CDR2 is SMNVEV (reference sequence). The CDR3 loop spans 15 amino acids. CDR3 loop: CASSPLEGLEGTQYF. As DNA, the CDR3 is TGTGCCAGCAGTCCCCTGGAGGGGCTAGAGGGGACCCAGTACTTC.

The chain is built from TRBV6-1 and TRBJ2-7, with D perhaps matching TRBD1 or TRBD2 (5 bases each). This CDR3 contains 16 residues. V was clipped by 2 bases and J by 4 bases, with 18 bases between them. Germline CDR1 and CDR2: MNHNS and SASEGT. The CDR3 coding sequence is TGTGCCAGCAGTGAAATTTTTTACGGGACGGGATACGAGCAGTACTTC. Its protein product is CASSEIFYGTGYEQYF.

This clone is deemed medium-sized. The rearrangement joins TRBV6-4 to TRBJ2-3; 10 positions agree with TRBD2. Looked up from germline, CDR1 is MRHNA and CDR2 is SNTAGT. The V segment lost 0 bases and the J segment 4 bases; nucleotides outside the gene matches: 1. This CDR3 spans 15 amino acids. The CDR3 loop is CASSDSLAGADTQYF. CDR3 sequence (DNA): TGTGCCAGCAGTGACTCCCTAGCGGGAGCAGATACGCAGTATTTT.

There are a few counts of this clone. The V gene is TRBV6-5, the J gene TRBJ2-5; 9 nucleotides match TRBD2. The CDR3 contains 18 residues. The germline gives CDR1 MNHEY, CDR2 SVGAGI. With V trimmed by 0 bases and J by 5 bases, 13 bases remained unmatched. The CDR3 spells CASSYSGLAGSSRETQYF. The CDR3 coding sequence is TGTGCCAGCAGTTACTCTGGGCTAGCGGGATCCTCCCGGGAGACCCAGTACTTC.

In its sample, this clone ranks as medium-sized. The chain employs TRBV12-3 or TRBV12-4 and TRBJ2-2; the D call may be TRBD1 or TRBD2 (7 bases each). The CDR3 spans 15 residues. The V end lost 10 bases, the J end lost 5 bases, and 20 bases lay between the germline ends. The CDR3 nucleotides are TGTGCCACCGCCAGGGGGGGGCGGGGGACCGGGGAGCTGTTTTTT. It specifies CATARGGRGTGELFF.

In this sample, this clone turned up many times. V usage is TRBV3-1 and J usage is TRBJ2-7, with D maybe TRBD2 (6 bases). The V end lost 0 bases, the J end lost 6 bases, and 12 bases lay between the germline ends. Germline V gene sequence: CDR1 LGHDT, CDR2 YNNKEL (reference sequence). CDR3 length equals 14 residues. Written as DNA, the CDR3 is TGTGCCAGCAGCCAAGATACCACTAGCAGCGAGCAGTACTTC. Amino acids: CASSQDTTSSEQYF.

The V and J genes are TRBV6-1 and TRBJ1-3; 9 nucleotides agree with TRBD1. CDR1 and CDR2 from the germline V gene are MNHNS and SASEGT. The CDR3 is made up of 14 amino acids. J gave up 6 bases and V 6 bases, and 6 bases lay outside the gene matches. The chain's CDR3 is CASRDTGGENTIYF. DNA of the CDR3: TGTGCCAGCAGGGATACAGGGGGCGAAAACACCATATATTTT.

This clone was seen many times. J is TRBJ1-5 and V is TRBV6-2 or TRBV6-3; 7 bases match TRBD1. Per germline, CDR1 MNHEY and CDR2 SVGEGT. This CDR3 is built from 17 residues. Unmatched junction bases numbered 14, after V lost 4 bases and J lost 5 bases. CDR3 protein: CASSFGPTGESYQPQHF. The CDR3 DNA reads TGTGCCAGCAGTTTCGGCCCCACAGGGGAATCTTATCAGCCCCAGCATTTT.

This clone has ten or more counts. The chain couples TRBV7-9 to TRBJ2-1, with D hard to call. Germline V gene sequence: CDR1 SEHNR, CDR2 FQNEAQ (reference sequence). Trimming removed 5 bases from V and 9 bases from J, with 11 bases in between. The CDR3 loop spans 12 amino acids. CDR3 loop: CASSLDQPEQFF. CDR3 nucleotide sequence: TGTGCCAGCAGCCTCGACCAGCCTGAGCAGTTCTTC.

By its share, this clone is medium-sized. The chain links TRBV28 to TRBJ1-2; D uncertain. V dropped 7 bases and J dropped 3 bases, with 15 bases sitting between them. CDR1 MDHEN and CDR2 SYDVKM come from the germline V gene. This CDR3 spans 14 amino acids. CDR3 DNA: TGTGCCAGCACCCGACCGGACGGCGACTATGGCTACACCTTC. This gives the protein CASTRPDGDYGYTF.

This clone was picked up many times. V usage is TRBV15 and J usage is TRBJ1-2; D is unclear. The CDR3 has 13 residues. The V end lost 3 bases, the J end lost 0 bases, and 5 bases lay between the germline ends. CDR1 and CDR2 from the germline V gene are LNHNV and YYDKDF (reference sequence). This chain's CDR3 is CATSRVTNYGYTF. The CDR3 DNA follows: TGTGCCACCAGCAGGGTAACTAACTATGGCTACACCTTC.

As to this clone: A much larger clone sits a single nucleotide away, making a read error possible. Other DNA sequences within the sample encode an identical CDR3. Here the CDR3 DNA reads TGTGTCAGCGGTGTTGCGGGGGGAGGGGAAGATACGCAGTATTTT. It codes for CVSGVAGGGEDTQYF. The rearrangement joins TRBV28 to TRBJ2-3; 8 positions match TRBD2. Germline V gene lookup returns CDR1 MDHEN and CDR2 SYDVKM. This CDR3 contains 15 residues.

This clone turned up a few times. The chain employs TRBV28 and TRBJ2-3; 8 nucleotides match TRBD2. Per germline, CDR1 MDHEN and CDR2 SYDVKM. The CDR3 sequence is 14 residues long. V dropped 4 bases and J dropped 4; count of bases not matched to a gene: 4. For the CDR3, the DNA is TGTGCCAGCAGTTCAGCGGGAGAGTCAGATACGCAGTATTTT. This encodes CASSSAGESDTQYF.

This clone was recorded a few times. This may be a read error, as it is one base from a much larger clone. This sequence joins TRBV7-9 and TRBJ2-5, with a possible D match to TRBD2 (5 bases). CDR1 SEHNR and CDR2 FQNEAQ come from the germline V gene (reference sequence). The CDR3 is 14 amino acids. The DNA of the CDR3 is TGTGCCAGCAGCTTAGTCGGTGGAGGAGAGACCAAGTACTTC. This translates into CASSLVGGGETKYF.

CDR3 DNA: TGTGCCAGCAGTATACAGGGGGCCTTAGGAAACACCATATATTTT. It encodes CASSIQGALGNTIYF. V gene TRBV6-5 combines with J gene TRBJ1-3, with TRBD1 identical over 9 bases. From germline, CDR1 is MNHEY and CDR2 SVGAGI. The CDR3 has 15 amino acids. Losses at the gene ends were 5 bases for V and 4 bases for J; bases not matched to a gene: 6.

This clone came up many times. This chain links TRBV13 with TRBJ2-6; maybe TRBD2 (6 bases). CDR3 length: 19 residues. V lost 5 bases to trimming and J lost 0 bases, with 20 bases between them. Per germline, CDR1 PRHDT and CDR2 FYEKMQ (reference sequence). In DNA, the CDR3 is TGTGCCAGCAGCCCACCCGGAGGGCGGGATGCCTCTGGGGCCAACGTCCTGACTTTC. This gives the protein CASSPPGGRDASGANVLTF.

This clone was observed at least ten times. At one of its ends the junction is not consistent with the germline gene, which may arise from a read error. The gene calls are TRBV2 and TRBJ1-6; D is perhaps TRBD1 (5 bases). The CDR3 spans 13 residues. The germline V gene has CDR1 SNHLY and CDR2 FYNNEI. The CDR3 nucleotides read TGTGCCACCTTGACAGTAGGCAATTCACCCTTCCACTTT. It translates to CATLTVGNSPFHF.

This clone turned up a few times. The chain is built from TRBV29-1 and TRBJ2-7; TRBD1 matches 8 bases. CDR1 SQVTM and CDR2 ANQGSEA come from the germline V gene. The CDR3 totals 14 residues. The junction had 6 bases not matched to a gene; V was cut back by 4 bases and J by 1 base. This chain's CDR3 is CSVASQGGSYEQYF. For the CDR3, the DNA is TGCAGCGTTGCCTCACAGGGGGGATCCTACGAGCAGTACTTC.

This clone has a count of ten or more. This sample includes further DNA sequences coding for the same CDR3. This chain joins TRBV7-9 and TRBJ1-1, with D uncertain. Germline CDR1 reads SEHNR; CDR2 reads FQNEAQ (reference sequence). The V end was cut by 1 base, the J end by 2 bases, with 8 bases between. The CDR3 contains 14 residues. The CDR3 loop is CASSLDLQNTEAFF. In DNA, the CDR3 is TGTGCCAGCAGCTTAGATCTGCAAAACACTGAAGCTTTCTTT.

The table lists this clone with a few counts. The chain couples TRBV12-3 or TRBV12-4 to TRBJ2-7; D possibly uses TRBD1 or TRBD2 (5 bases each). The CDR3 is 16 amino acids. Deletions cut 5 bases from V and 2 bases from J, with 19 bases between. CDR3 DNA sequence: TGTGCCAGCAGTGGACCCCCGCAGGGAGCAGCCTACGAGCAGTACTTC. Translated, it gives CASSGPPQGAAYEQYF.

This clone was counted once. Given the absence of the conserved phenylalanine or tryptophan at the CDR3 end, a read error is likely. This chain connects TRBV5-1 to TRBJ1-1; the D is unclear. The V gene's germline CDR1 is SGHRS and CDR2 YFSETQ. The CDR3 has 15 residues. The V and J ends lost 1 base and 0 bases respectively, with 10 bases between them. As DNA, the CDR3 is TGCGCCAGCAGCTTGTTGACAAATATGAACACTGAAGCTTTCCTT. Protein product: CASSLLTNMNTEAFL.

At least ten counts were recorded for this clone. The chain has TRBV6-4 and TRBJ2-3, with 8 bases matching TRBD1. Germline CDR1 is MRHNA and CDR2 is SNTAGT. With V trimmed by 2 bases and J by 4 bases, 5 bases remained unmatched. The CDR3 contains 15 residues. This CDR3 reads CASSDGAGGADTQYF. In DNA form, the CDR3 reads TGTGCCAGCAGTGACGGGGCAGGGGGCGCAGATACGCAGTATTTT.

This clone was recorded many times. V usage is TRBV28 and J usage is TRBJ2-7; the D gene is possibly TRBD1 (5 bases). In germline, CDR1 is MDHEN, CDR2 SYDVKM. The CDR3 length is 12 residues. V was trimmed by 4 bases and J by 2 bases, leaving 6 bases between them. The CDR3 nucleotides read TGTGCCAGCAGTTCGACAGCCTACGAGCAGTACTTC. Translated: CASSSTAYEQYF.

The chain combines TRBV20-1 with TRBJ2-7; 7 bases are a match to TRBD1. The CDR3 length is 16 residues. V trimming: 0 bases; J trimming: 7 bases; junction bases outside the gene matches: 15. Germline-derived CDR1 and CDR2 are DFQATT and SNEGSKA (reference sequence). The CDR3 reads CSAREPTGLDSWEQYF. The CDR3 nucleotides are TGCAGTGCTAGAGAACCGACAGGGTTGGACTCTTGGGAGCAGTACTTC.